This T cell receptor (beta chain) emerged from a study of identical twins. TCRdb used MiXCR to reprocess the 5' RACE reads, holding one entry per CDR3 protein. The sample includes 690,000 or so distinct CDR3 sequences, around 5.7% of them seen just once. The V gene's germline CDR1 is ENHRY and CDR2 SYGVKD. The CDR3 extends over 14 amino acids. J lost 0 bases, V lost 6 bases, and 4 bases had no gene match. Many counts were recorded for this clonotype. Sample: naive T cells sorted from blood. The J gene is TRBJ1-1, the V gene TRBV10-3, with 7 bases lining up with TRBD1. The TCR sequence derives from a man aged 18-30 years in good health. The CDR3 region is CAISRDRLNTEAFF. In DNA form, the CDR3 reads TGTGCCATCAGCCGGGACAGACTGAACACTGAAGCTTTCTTT.